Included here is one T cell receptor (beta chain) sequence, with context. This entry comes from a study of blood T cell repertoires in COVID-19. Turning to the study itself: Whether acute or convalescent, the COVID-19 samples came from the United States, Italy and Spain. The cDNA or gDNA used as material had been derived from T cells, B-cell-depleted T cells, or PBMCs.

V lost 7 bases to trimming and J lost 0 bases, with 13 bases between them. Germline values: CDR1 SQVTM, CDR2 ANQGSEA. This CDR3 region has 13 residues. Seattle-derived patients entered the study during active infection and were followed longitudinally. Under the authors' procedure: It was from reference gene primer amplification that nucleated cell counts were estimated. Here immunoSEQ multiplex PCR was the method, and the copy in TCRdb shows in-frame clones only, minus some. Clonal size and the V and J genes are those of that table, whereas D and trimming came from the DNA. The sample shows approximately 270,000 clones, around 82% of them seen only once.

Sequencing was performed on peripheral blood. The sequence came from a person aged 65 to 85 with COVID-19, enrolled during active disease. This chain joins TRBV29-1 and TRBJ2-7; maybe TRBD2 (6 bases). The CDR3 spells CSALDGSSYEQYF. DNA of the CDR3: TGCAGCGCCCTGGACGGGAGCTCCTACGAGCAGTACTTC.